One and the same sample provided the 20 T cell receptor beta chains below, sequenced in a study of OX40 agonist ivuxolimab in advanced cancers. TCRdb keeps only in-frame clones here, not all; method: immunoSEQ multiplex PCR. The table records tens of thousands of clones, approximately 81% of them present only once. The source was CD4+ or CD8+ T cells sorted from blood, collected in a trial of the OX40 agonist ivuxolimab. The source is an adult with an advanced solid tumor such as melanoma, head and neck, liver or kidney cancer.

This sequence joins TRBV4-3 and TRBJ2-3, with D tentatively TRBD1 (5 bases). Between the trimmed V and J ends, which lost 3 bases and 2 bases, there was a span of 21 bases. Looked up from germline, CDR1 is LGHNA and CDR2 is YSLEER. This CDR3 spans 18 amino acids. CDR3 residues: CASSHNLQEWWVTDTQYF. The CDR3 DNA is TGCGCCAGCAGCCATAACCTACAGGAGTGGTGGGTCACAGATACGCAGTATTTT.

DNA for the CDR3: TGTGCCATCAGCCATGGGAACACCCCCTACGAGCAGTACTTC. It encodes CAISHGNTPYEQYF. This chain links TRBV10-3 with TRBJ2-7; D is uncertain. The CDR3 contains 14 residues. Trimming shortened V by 6 bases and J by 2 bases, and 14 bases separated the two germline ends. Germline V gene data show CDR1 as ENHRY and CDR2 as SYGVKD.

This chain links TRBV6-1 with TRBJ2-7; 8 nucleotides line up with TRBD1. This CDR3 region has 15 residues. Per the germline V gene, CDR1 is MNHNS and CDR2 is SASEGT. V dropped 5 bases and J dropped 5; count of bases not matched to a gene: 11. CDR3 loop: CASSSRMTGEDEQYF. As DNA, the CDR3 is TGTGCCAGCAGTTCGCGCATGACAGGGGAGGACGAGCAGTACTTC.

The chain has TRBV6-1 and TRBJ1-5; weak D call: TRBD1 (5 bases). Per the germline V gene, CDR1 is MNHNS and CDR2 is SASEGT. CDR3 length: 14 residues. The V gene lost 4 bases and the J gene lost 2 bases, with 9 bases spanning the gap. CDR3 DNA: TGTGCCAGCAGTGCCCAGGGAGGCAATCAGCCCCAGCATTTT. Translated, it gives CASSAQGGNQPQHF.

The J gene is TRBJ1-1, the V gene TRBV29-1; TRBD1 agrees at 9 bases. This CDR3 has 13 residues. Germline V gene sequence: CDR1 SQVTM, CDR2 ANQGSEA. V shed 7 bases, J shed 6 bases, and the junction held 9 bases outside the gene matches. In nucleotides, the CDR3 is TGCAGCGGAAGCGGGACAGGGTATTCTGAAGCTTTCTTT. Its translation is CSGSGTGYSEAFF. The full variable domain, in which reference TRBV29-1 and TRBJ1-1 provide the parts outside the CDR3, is SAVISQKPSRDICQRGTSLTIQCQVDSQVTMMFWYRQQPGQSLTLIATANQGSEATYESGFVIDKFPISRPNLTFSTLTVSNMSPEDSSIYLCSGSGTGYSEAFFGQGTRLTVV.

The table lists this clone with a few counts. Here the CDR3 DNA reads TGTGCCAGCAGCTTTTCGGATTCGAGCTCCTACGAGCAGTACTTC. Encoded protein: CASSFSDSSSYEQYF. The chain links TRBV11-2 to TRBJ2-7, with D uncertain. The CDR3 is 15 amino acids. The germline V and J ends were trimmed by 3 bases and 0 bases, with 12 bases remaining between them. The germline gives CDR1 SGHAT, CDR2 FQNNGV.

The CDR3, as DNA: TGTGCCAGCAGTTCTAGCGGGAGAACAGATACGCAGTATTTT. It codes for CASSSSGRTDTQYF. The chain carries TRBV6-5 and TRBJ2-3; 10 bases are shared with TRBD2. This CDR3 has 14 residues. The V and J ends lost 4 bases and 3 bases, in that order; junction bases with no gene match: 1. Looked up from germline, CDR1 is MNHEY and CDR2 is SVGAGI.

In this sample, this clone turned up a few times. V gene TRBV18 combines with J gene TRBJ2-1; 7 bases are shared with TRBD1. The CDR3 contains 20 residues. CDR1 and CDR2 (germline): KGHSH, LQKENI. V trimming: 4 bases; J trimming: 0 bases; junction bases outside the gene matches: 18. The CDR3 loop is CASSRLQGVRLPSSYNEQFF. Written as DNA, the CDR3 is TGTGCCAGCTCACGACTCCAGGGGGTTCGACTCCCGAGCTCCTACAATGAGCAGTTCTTC.

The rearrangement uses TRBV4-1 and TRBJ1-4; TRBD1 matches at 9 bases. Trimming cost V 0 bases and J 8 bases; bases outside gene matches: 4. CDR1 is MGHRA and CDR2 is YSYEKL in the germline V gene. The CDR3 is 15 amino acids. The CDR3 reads CASSQDRTGEEKLFF. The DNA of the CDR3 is TGCGCCAGCAGCCAAGATCGGACAGGGGAGGAAAAACTGTTTTTT.

The CDR3 loop reads CASSLISLTDAKNIQYF. The DNA for the CDR3 is TGTGCCAGCAGCCTCATTAGCCTTACGGACGCCAAAAACATTCAGTACTTC. V is TRBV5-4 and J is TRBJ2-4; D call uncertain. Looked up from germline, CDR1 is SGHNT and CDR2 is YYREEE (reference sequence). CDR3 length equals 17 residues. V shed 4 bases and J shed 1 base, with 18 bases lying between them.

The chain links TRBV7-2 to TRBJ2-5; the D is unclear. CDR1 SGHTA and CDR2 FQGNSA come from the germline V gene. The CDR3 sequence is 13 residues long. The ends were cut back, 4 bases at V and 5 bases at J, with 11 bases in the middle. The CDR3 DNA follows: TGTGCCAGCAGCTGGACGTCTAGGGAGACCCAGTACTTC. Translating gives CASSWTSRETQYF. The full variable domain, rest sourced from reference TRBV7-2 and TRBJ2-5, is GAGVSQSPSNKVTEKGKDVELRCDPISGHTALYWYRQSLGQGLEFLIYFQGNSAPDKSGLPSDRFSAERTGGSVSTLTIQRTQQEDSAVYLCASSWTSRETQYFGPGTRLLVL.

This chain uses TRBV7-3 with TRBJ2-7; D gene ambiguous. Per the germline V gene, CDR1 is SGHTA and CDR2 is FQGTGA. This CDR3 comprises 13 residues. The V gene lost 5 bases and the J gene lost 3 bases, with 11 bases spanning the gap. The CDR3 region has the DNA TGTGCCAGCAGCCCGGAAAGTGGCTACGAGCAGTACTTC. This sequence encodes CASSPESGYEQYF.

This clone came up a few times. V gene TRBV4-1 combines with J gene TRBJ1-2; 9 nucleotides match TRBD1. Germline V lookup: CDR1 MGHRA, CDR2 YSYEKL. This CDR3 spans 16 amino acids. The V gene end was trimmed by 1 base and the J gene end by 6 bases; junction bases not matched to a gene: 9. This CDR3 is CASSQGLSTGGNGYTF. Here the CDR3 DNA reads TGCGCCAGCAGCCAAGGCTTATCGACAGGGGGTAATGGCTACACCTTC.

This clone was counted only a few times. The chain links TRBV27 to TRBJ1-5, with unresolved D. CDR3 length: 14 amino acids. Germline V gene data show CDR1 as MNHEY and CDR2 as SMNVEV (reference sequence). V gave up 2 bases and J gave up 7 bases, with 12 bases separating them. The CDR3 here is CASSLQHGRQPQHF. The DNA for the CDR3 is TGTGCCAGCAGTTTACAACATGGGAGGCAGCCCCAGCATTTT.

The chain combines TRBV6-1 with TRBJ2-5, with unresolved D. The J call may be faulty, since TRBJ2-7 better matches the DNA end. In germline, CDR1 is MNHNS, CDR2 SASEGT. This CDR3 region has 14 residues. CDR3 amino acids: CASSEVRVPYEQYF. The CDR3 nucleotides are TGTGCCAGCAGTGAGGTCCGAGTCCCATACGAGCAGTACTTC.

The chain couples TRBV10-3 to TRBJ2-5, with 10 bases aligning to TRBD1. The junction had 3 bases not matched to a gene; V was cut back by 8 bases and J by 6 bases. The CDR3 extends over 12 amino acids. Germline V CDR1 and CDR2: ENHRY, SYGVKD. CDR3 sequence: CAIGGQGKTQYF. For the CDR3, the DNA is TGTGCCATCGGGGGACAGGGGAAGACCCAGTACTTC.

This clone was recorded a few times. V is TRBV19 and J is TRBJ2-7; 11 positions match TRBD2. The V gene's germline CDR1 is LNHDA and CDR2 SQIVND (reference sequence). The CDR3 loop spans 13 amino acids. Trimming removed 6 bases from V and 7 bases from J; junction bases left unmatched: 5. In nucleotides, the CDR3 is TGTGCCAGTAGCCTAGCGGGAGGAGGGGAGCAGTACTTC. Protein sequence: CASSLAGGGEQYF.

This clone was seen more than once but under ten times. This CDR3 reads CASSSPGLAGPYEQYF. CDR3 bases: TGTGCCAGCAGTTCCCCTGGACTAGCGGGTCCCTACGAGCAGTACTTC. J is TRBJ2-7 and V is TRBV28; 11 nucleotides align to TRBD2. This CDR3 is 16 amino acids long. The ends lost 4 bases at V and 2 bases at J; junction bases unmatched: 7. Germline lookup yields CDR1 MDHEN and CDR2 SYDVKM.

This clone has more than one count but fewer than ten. CDR3 DNA: TGTGCCAGCCGGAGGAGGGGGGACACTGAAGCTTTCTTT. Its translation: CASRRRGDTEAFF. This chain connects TRBV2 to TRBJ1-1; maybe TRBD1 (6 bases). The CDR3 has 13 amino acids. The germline gives CDR1 SNHLY, CDR2 FYNNEI. The V end was cut by 8 bases, the J end by 3 bases, with 13 bases between.

The CDR3 is CASSTQDYGYTF. The CDR3 DNA is TGTGCCAGCAGTACTCAGGACTATGGCTACACCTTC. J is TRBJ1-2 and V is TRBV11-3; D remains unclear. This CDR3 has 12 amino acids. Germline assignment: CDR1 SGHNT and CDR2 YENEEA. V was cut by 6 bases and J by 3 bases, with 8 bases left in between.